This is a list of T cell receptor beta chains from one sample in a study of shared clonotypes between healthy human individuals. Assay: immunoSEQ multiplex PCR; the TCRdb copy retains only in-frame clones and omits some. The sample consists of 2 million to 2.5 million clones, approximately 93% of them appearing once. Sequencing was carried out using naive CD4+ T cells from PBMCs. These TCRs come from a man aged 18-30 years in good health. Some clones in this sample may be carry-over from other donors' samples. CDR3s leave out the opening cysteine and the closing phenylalanine or tryptophan. The order of the fields is V gene, clone size, CDR3 protein. Part of the rows lack a size; the others show once, few, many or a class for expanded clones.

V gene: TRBV10-3; clone size: NA; CDR3 protein: AISEYGGTGTDTQY
V gene: TRBV18; clone size: NA; CDR3 protein: ASSRTTGVYEQY
V gene: TRBV5-1; clone size: NA; CDR3 protein: ASSGTSGTYEQY
V gene: TRBV28; clone size: NA; CDR3 protein: ACQGTFTNYGYT
V gene: TRBV7-9; clone size: once; CDR3 protein: ASSFLQGETQY
V gene: TRBV11-1; clone size: NA; CDR3 protein: ATSAGTGRYEQY
V gene: TRBV5-4; clone size: NA; CDR3 protein: ASSRRTTNYEQY
V gene: TRBV5-1; clone size: NA; CDR3 protein: ASSGQGGAGELF
V gene: TRBV2; clone size: once; CDR3 protein: ASTQGAASGNEQF
V gene: TRBV4-1; clone size: NA; CDR3 protein: ASSTGGGYGYT
V gene: TRBV28; clone size: NA; CDR3 protein: ASSLGQGYQPQH
V gene: TRBV7-3; clone size: NA; CDR3 protein: ASSIGTGDLYEQY
V gene: TRBV11-2; clone size: NA; CDR3 protein: ASSLERRRELF
V gene: TRBV15; clone size: once; CDR3 protein: ATSTDQDGGNQPQH
V gene: TRBV9; clone size: NA; CDR3 protein: ASSVQRTGGNTGELF
V gene: TRBV19; clone size: NA; CDR3 protein: ASNDRGVPAAYGYT
V gene: TRBV19; clone size: NA; CDR3 protein: ASSIAGEDTGELF
V gene: TRBV2; clone size: NA; CDR3 protein: ASSQDSGRETQY
V gene: TRBV5-6; clone size: NA; CDR3 protein: ASSLLGFNQPQH
V gene: TRBV7-3; clone size: NA; CDR3 protein: ASSLYASGNTGELF
V gene: TRBV2; clone size: NA; CDR3 protein: ASSERAQYEQY
V gene: TRBV11-2; clone size: NA; CDR3 protein: ASSSYLPMNTEAF
V gene: TRBV7-3; clone size: NA; CDR3 protein: ASSLNGGAANTEAF
V gene: TRBV28; clone size: NA; CDR3 protein: ASSLSGVVDYGYT
V gene: TRBV12-2; clone size: once; CDR3 protein: ASPSPYEQY
V gene: TRBV7-2; clone size: NA; CDR3 protein: ASSSGLAGAETQY
V gene: TRBV19; clone size: NA; CDR3 protein: ATTQVNYGYT
V gene: TRBV7-8; clone size: NA; CDR3 protein: ASSLDPREASGANVLT
V gene: TRBV6-5; clone size: NA; CDR3 protein: ASRPGQSNQPQH
V gene: TRBV6-6; clone size: NA; CDR3 protein: ASSYNTRTYEQY
V gene: TRBV5-1; clone size: NA; CDR3 protein: ASSVQGADGYT
V gene: TRBV5-1; clone size: NA; CDR3 protein: ASSVGEAETQY
V gene: TRBV5-1; clone size: NA; CDR3 protein: ASSSRRLSSYNEQF
V gene: TRBV5-1; clone size: NA; CDR3 protein: ASRDVGLAGVLKYEQY
V gene: TRBV27; clone size: NA; CDR3 protein: ASSLSTNRAGELF
V gene: TRBV7-8; clone size: NA; CDR3 protein: ASSLFGSPTLMNTEAF
V gene: TRBV27; clone size: NA; CDR3 protein: ASSFRPGQVNTEAF
V gene: TRBV5-1; clone size: NA; CDR3 protein: ASSESTGQGNTIY
V gene: TRBV19; clone size: NA; CDR3 protein: ASSSGRTKASGNTIY
V gene: TRBV28; clone size: NA; CDR3 protein: ASSSPGTGGVGYT
V gene: TRBV28; clone size: NA; CDR3 protein: ASISLRGVYEQY
V gene: TRBV10-3; clone size: NA; CDR3 protein: AIRFQGAKDGYT
V gene: TRBV6-1; clone size: once; CDR3 protein: ASSEAGGTTNEKLF
V gene: TRBV6-5; clone size: NA; CDR3 protein: ASSPRGATTGELF
V gene: TRBV10-3; clone size: NA; CDR3 protein: AISGGLAGSYEQY
V gene: TRBV19; clone size: NA; CDR3 protein: ASSASAMGTENYGYT
V gene: TRBV4-1; clone size: NA; CDR3 protein: ASSQANRGLRDGYT
V gene: TRBV7-3; clone size: NA; CDR3 protein: ASSLGTSGSGSYNEQF
V gene: TRBV6-4; clone size: NA; CDR3 protein: ASMAGGRYIQY
V gene: TRBV29-1; clone size: NA; CDR3 protein: SARTGAYNEQF
V gene: TRBV7-9; clone size: NA; CDR3 protein: ASSPGGGGGTEAF
V gene: TRBV19; clone size: once; CDR3 protein: ASSIGTGWNEQY
V gene: TRBV7-3; clone size: NA; CDR3 protein: ASSLSPQREVDEQF